These T cell receptor beta chains were read from a single sample in a study of cytomegalovirus exposure and HLA in healthy donors. Only in-frame clones appear in the TCRdb table, and some are missing; sequencing was by immunoSEQ multiplex PCR. The sample has some 210,000 clones, roughly 81% seen once; the top ten hold 2% to 2.5%. Specimen: PBMCs. These receptors were obtained from a woman in her thirties in good health and CMV-seropositive. The CDR3 runs from the conserved cysteine through the conserved F or W. Fields, in order: J gene, clone size, D gene, V gene, CDR3 protein, CDR3 DNA. D genes are given only for firm matches. Not every row has a clone size; where given, it reads once, few, many or a size class.

J gene: TRBJ2-3
clone size: once
D gene: -
V gene: TRBV6-6
CDR3 protein: CASSRGHLSTDTQYF
CDR3 DNA: TGTGCCAGCAGTAGAGGACACCTCAGCACAGATACGCAGTATTTT

J gene: TRBJ2-2
clone size: -
D gene: -
V gene: TRBV4-1
CDR3 protein: CASSQAGAVGELFF
CDR3 DNA: TGCGCCAGCAGCCAAGCTGGTGCAGTCGGGGAGCTGTTTTTT

J gene: TRBJ2-7
clone size: -
D gene: TRBD2
V gene: TRBV4-3
CDR3 protein: CASSQALAESYEQYF
CDR3 DNA: TGCGCCAGCAGCCAAGCACTAGCGGAGTCCTACGAGCAGTACTTC

J gene: TRBJ1-1
clone size: -
D gene: TRBD1
V gene: TRBV10-3
CDR3 protein: CAIGGQPDTEAFF
CDR3 DNA: TGTGCCATCGGGGGACAGCCCGACACTGAAGCTTTCTTT

J gene: TRBJ1-1
clone size: -
D gene: TRBD1
V gene: TRBV4-1
CDR3 protein: CASSQEEGARTEAFF
CDR3 DNA: TGCGCCAGCAGCCAAGAGGAGGGGGCGCGGACTGAAGCTTTCTTT

J gene: TRBJ2-3
clone size: -
D gene: TRBD2
V gene: TRBV19
CDR3 protein: CASKGLAGLGTQYF
CDR3 DNA: TGTGCCAGTAAAGGACTAGCGGGGCTCGGTACGCAGTATTTT

J gene: TRBJ2-1
clone size: -
D gene: TRBD2
V gene: TRBV7-2
CDR3 protein: CAAGTSQNEQFF
CDR3 DNA: TGTGCCGCGGGGACTAGTCAGAATGAGCAGTTCTTC

J gene: TRBJ2-7
clone size: -
D gene: TRBD2
V gene: TRBV11-2
CDR3 protein: CASKREGPREQYF
CDR3 DNA: TGTGCCAGCAAGCGGGAGGGCCCTCGGGAGCAGTACTTC

J gene: TRBJ1-3
clone size: -
D gene: -
V gene: TRBV7-3
CDR3 protein: CASSPDSGNTIYF
CDR3 DNA: TGTGCCAGCAGCCCAGACTCTGGAAACACCATATATTTT

J gene: TRBJ1-5
clone size: -
D gene: -
V gene: TRBV7-2
CDR3 protein: CASSLVTSGNQPQHF
CDR3 DNA: TGTGCCAGCAGCTTAGTCACAAGTGGCAATCAGCCCCAGCATTTT

J gene: TRBJ2-1
clone size: -
D gene: TRBD1
V gene: TRBV18
CDR3 protein: CASSPLQGQANNEQFF
CDR3 DNA: TGTGCCAGCTCACCACTCCAGGGACAGGCTAACAATGAGCAGTTCTTC

J gene: TRBJ1-3
clone size: -
D gene: TRBD1
V gene: TRBV5-4
CDR3 protein: CASRQQGSSGNTIYF
CDR3 DNA: TGTGCCAGCAGGCAACAGGGGAGCTCTGGAAACACCATATATTTT

J gene: TRBJ2-3
clone size: -
D gene: TRBD2
V gene: TRBV18
CDR3 protein: CASSPLGSGGQDTQYF
CDR3 DNA: TGTGCCAGCTCACCGTTGGGTAGCGGGGGGCAGGATACGCAGTATTTT

J gene: TRBJ2-7
clone size: -
D gene: TRBD1
V gene: TRBV5-1
CDR3 protein: CASSPLSGQGTYF
CDR3 DNA: TGCGCCAGCAGCCCTTTATCCGGACAGGGTACGTACTTC

J gene: TRBJ2-3
clone size: -
D gene: TRBD2
V gene: TRBV12-5
CDR3 protein: CASALGLAGGPIDTQYF
CDR3 DNA: TGTGCTAGTGCCCTGGGACTAGCGGGGGGGCCTATTGATACGCAGTATTTT

J gene: TRBJ1-1
clone size: -
D gene: -
V gene: TRBV6-4
CDR3 protein: CASRITPNTEAFF
CDR3 DNA: TGTGCCAGCAGGATTACACCGAACACTGAAGCTTTCTTT

J gene: TRBJ1-4
clone size: -
D gene: -
V gene: TRBV6-1
CDR3 protein: CASSGGGATNEKLFF
CDR3 DNA: TGTGCCAGCAGTGGAGGGGGGGCAACTAATGAAAAACTGTTTTTT

J gene: TRBJ1-1
clone size: -
D gene: TRBD1
V gene: TRBV5-8
CDR3 protein: CASPNQLDRVGALSTEAFF
CDR3 DNA: TGTGCCAGCCCCAACCAACTAGACAGGGTAGGGGCTTTAAGTACTGAAGCTTTCTTT

J gene: TRBJ1-4
clone size: -
D gene: -
V gene: TRBV7-9
CDR3 protein: CASSSGVREKLFF
CDR3 DNA: TGTGCCAGCAGCTCCGGGGTCCGAGAAAAACTGTTTTTT

J gene: TRBJ2-1
clone size: -
D gene: -
V gene: TRBV28
CDR3 protein: CASSSGTRSYNEQFF
CDR3 DNA: TGTGCCAGCAGTTCCGGGACACGCTCCTACAATGAGCAGTTCTTC

J gene: TRBJ1-2
clone size: -
D gene: TRBD1
V gene: TRBV7-9
CDR3 protein: CASSSGTGVNYGYTF
CDR3 DNA: TGTGCCAGCAGCTCGGGGACAGGGGTTAACTATGGCTACACCTTC

J gene: TRBJ2-3
clone size: -
D gene: TRBD2
V gene: TRBV7-2
CDR3 protein: CASSLGGLAGGVADTQYF
CDR3 DNA: TGTGCCAGCAGCTTAGGGGGACTAGCGGGAGGGGTGGCAGATACGCAGTATTTT

J gene: TRBJ2-7
clone size: -
D gene: TRBD1
V gene: TRBV6-1
CDR3 protein: CASSNGQGSSYEQYF
CDR3 DNA: TGTGCCAGCAGTAACGGACAGGGGAGCTCCTACGAGCAGTACTTC

J gene: TRBJ1-1
clone size: -
D gene: -
V gene: TRBV9
CDR3 protein: CASSEGGQGTEAFF
CDR3 DNA: TGTGCCAGCAGCGAGGGGGGGCAGGGCACTGAAGCTTTCTTT

J gene: TRBJ2-5
clone size: once
D gene: -
V gene: TRBV4-1
CDR3 protein: CASSQDWTELQETQYF
CDR3 DNA: TGCGCCAGCAGCCAAGATTGGACAGAGCTCCAAGAGACCCAGTACTTC

J gene: TRBJ2-3
clone size: -
D gene: -
V gene: TRBV4-3
CDR3 protein: CASSQGSSSEADTQYF
CDR3 DNA: TGCGCCAGCAGCCAAGGGTCTTCGTCAGAAGCAGATACGCAGTATTTT

J gene: TRBJ1-5
clone size: -
D gene: TRBD1
V gene: TRBV28
CDR3 protein: CASSPTGGRQQPQHF
CDR3 DNA: TGTGCCAGCAGTCCGACAGGGGGCCGGCAACAGCCCCAGCATTTT

J gene: TRBJ2-1
clone size: -
D gene: TRBD2
V gene: TRBV9
CDR3 protein: CASNGGGKSYNEQFF
CDR3 DNA: TGTGCCAGCAACGGCGGGGGGAAGTCCTACAATGAGCAGTTCTTC

J gene: TRBJ2-2
clone size: once
D gene: TRBD2
V gene: TRBV2
CDR3 protein: CASSPGLARITGELFF
CDR3 DNA: TGTGCCAGCAGTCCGGGACTAGCGCGTATCACCGGGGAGCTGTTTTTT

J gene: TRBJ2-3
clone size: -
D gene: TRBD2
V gene: TRBV4-3
CDR3 protein: CASSQRGVGTDTQYF
CDR3 DNA: TGCGCCAGCAGCCAACGGGGGGTGGGCACAGATACGCAGTATTTT

J gene: TRBJ1-5
clone size: -
D gene: TRBD1
V gene: TRBV5-4
CDR3 protein: CASSAGTGYNQPQHF
CDR3 DNA: TGTGCCAGCAGCGCCGGGACAGGCTACAATCAGCCCCAGCATTTT

J gene: TRBJ2-2
clone size: -
D gene: TRBD1
V gene: TRBV7-7
CDR3 protein: CASSLSGTGGSPGELFF
CDR3 DNA: TGTGCTAGCAGCTTAAGTGGGACAGGGGGATCTCCCGGGGAGCTGTTTTTT

J gene: TRBJ2-3
clone size: -
D gene: TRBD2
V gene: TRBV7-3
CDR3 protein: CASSRLAGGVTDTQYF
CDR3 DNA: TGTGCCAGCAGCCGACTAGCGGGGGGTGTCACAGATACGCAGTATTTT

J gene: TRBJ1-2
clone size: -
D gene: -
V gene: TRBV7-2
CDR3 protein: CASRPTGSNGYTF
CDR3 DNA: TGTGCCAGCAGGCCAACAGGGAGTAATGGCTACACCTTC

J gene: TRBJ2-3
clone size: -
D gene: TRBD2
V gene: TRBV7-3
CDR3 protein: CASSKGLAGMEDTQYF
CDR3 DNA: TGTGCCAGCAGCAAGGGACTAGCGGGAATGGAGGATACGCAGTATTTT

J gene: TRBJ2-7
clone size: -
D gene: -
V gene: TRBV28
CDR3 protein: CASSPPLTVTAYEQYF
CDR3 DNA: TGTGCCAGCAGTCCGCCTTTGACAGTTACTGCCTACGAGCAGTACTTC

J gene: TRBJ1-5
clone size: -
D gene: TRBD1
V gene: TRBV9
CDR3 protein: CASSYTGGGQPQHF
CDR3 DNA: TGTGCCAGCAGCTATACAGGGGGAGGTCAGCCCCAGCATTTT

J gene: TRBJ2-7
clone size: -
D gene: -
V gene: TRBV29-1
CDR3 protein: CSVVPGQNSYEQYF
CDR3 DNA: TGCAGCGTCGTACCGGGACAAAACTCCTACGAGCAGTACTTC

J gene: TRBJ2-3
clone size: -
D gene: TRBD2
V gene: TRBV9
CDR3 protein: CASSFTSGTRTDTQYF
CDR3 DNA: TGTGCCAGCAGCTTTACCTCCGGGACTAGGACAGATACGCAGTATTTT

J gene: TRBJ1-1
clone size: -
D gene: -
V gene: TRBV2
CDR3 protein: CASSRDIPGAFF
CDR3 DNA: TGTGCCAGCAGTCGGGACATCCCGGGGGCTTTCTTT

J gene: TRBJ2-3
clone size: -
D gene: -
V gene: TRBV4-3
CDR3 protein: CASSQDRAKDTQYF
CDR3 DNA: TGCGCCAGCAGCCAAGACAGGGCGAAAGATACGCAGTATTTT

J gene: TRBJ2-5
clone size: -
D gene: TRBD1
V gene: TRBV5-4
CDR3 protein: CASSWTGRETQYF
CDR3 DNA: TGTGCCAGCTCGTGGACAGGGCGAGAGACCCAGTACTTC

J gene: TRBJ2-1
clone size: -
D gene: TRBD2
V gene: TRBV27
CDR3 protein: CASSYLGLAAENPAHNEQFF
CDR3 DNA: TGTGCCAGCAGCTACCTTGGACTAGCGGCTGAAAACCCCGCTCACAATGAGCAGTTCTTC

J gene: TRBJ2-3
clone size: -
D gene: -
V gene: TRBV7-2
CDR3 protein: CASSLKGRGTDTQYF
CDR3 DNA: TGTGCCAGCAGCTTAAAAGGGCGGGGCACAGATACGCAGTATTTT

J gene: TRBJ1-5
clone size: -
D gene: -
V gene: TRBV2
CDR3 protein: CASRLGATSQPQHF
CDR3 DNA: TGTGCCAGCCGTCTGGGGGCTACCAGTCAGCCCCAGCATTTT

J gene: TRBJ2-3
clone size: -
D gene: -
V gene: TRBV2
CDR3 protein: CASTRGIDTQYF
CDR3 DNA: TGTGCCAGCACCCGGGGGATCGATACGCAGTATTTT

J gene: TRBJ1-1
clone size: -
D gene: -
V gene: TRBV29-1
CDR3 protein: CSVELTRGTEAFF
CDR3 DNA: TGCAGCGTTGAACTCACCAGGGGTACTGAAGCTTTCTTT

J gene: TRBJ2-1
clone size: few
D gene: -
V gene: TRBV4-3
CDR3 protein: CASSQGGLYNEQFF
CDR3 DNA: TGCGCCAGCAGCCAAGGCGGGCTGTACAATGAGCAGTTCTTC

J gene: TRBJ2-4
clone size: -
D gene: -
V gene: TRBV9
CDR3 protein: CASSDILLAKNIQYF
CDR3 DNA: TGTGCCAGCAGCGACATATTGCTAGCCAAAAACATTCAGTACTTC

J gene: TRBJ2-1
clone size: -
D gene: -
V gene: TRBV7-3
CDR3 protein: CASSLNSPLLYNEQFF
CDR3 DNA: TGTGCCAGCAGCTTAAATAGTCCCTTACTTTACAATGAGCAGTTCTTC

J gene: TRBJ1-1
clone size: once
D gene: -
V gene: TRBV7-3
CDR3 protein: CASSLTGGLTEAFF
CDR3 DNA: TGTGCCAGCAGCTTAACGGGGGGGCTAACTGAAGCTTTCTTT